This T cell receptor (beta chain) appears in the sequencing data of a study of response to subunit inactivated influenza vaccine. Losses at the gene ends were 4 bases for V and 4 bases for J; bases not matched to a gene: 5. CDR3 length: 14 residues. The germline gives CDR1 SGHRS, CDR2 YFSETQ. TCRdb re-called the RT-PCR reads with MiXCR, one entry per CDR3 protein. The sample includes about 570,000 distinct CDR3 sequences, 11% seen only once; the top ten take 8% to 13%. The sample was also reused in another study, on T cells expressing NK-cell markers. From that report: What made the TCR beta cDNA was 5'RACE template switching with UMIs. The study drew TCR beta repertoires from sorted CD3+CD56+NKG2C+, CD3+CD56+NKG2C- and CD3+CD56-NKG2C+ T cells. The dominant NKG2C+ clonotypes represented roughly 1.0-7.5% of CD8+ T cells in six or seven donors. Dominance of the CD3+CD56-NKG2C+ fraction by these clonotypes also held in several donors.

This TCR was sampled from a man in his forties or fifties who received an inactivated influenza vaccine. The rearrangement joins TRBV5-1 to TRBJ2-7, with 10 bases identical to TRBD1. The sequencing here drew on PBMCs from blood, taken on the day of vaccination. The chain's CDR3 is CASSKTGGWYEQYF. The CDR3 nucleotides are TGCGCCAGCAGCAAGACAGGGGGCTGGTACGAGCAGTACTTC.